These T cell receptor beta chains were read from a single sample in a study of cytomegalovirus exposure and HLA in healthy donors. Generated by immunoSEQ multiplex PCR, the TCRdb table keeps only in-frame clones and is missing some. The table lists around 200,000 clones, 65% to 80% of them singletons. Sequencing used PBMCs. These receptors were obtained from a girl aged 2 to 10 in good health and CMV-seronegative. Each CDR3 is given with its conserved first and last residue. A D gene is named only where the DNA matches it firmly. Part of the rows lack a size; the others show once, few, many or a class for expanded clones.

-,TRBV14,TRBJ2-5,few,CASSQLILRGQETQYF,TGTGCCAGCAGCCAATTAATCCTGCGAGGGCAAGAGACCCAGTACTTC
-,TRBV29-1,TRBJ2-5,-,CSVAVGGTETQYF,TGCAGCGTTGCGGTTGGGGGCACAGAGACCCAGTACTTC
-,TRBV18,TRBJ2-6,-,CASSPNRGANVLTF,TGTGCCAGCTCACCCAACAGGGGGGCCAACGTCCTGACTTTC
TRBD2,TRBV7-3,TRBJ2-1,-,CASTQGGLAGGGEQFF,TGTGCCAGCACCCAAGGCGGGCTAGCGGGGGGCGGGGAGCAGTTCTTC
-,TRBV29-1,TRBJ1-2,-,CSVDRQNNYGYTF,TGCAGCGTGGACCGACAGAATAACTATGGCTACACCTTC
TRBD1,TRBV19,TRBJ1-2,-,CASNLGQGYTF,TGTGCCAGTAATCTTGGACAGGGGTACACCTTC
-,TRBV4-2,TRBJ2-7,-,CASTPAQAGPHEQYF,TGTGCCAGCACCCCAGCCCAGGCGGGCCCCCACGAGCAGTACTTC
-,TRBV4-1,TRBJ1-2,-,CASSQELAGYGYTF,TGCGCCAGCAGCCAAGAGCTGGCGGGTTATGGCTACACCTTC
-,TRBV4-2,TRBJ2-7,-,CASSHGLASSYEQYF,TGTGCCAGCAGCCATGGGCTGGCCAGCTCCTACGAGCAGTACTTC
-,TRBV13,TRBJ2-3,-,CASTGAGARDTQYF,TGTGCCAGCACTGGGGCGGGGGCCCGAGATACGCAGTATTTT
-,TRBV19,TRBJ1-2,-,CASRKKGQPFFWSYGYTF,TGTGCCAGTAGAAAAAAAGGACAGCCTTTCTTCTGGTCGTATGGCTACACCTTC
TRBD2,TRBV5-1,TRBJ2-3,once,CASRMRGGQRFTDTQYF,TGCGCCAGCAGGATGCGGGGGGGCCAGCGTTTCACAGATACGCAGTATTTT
-,TRBV18,TRBJ1-2,-,CASSPSGDYGYTF,TGTGCCAGCTCACCGTCCGGAGACTATGGCTACACCTTC
-,TRBV4-1,TRBJ2-5,-,CASSQEDLFSRGRETQYF,TGCGCCAGCAGCCAAGAGGACCTCTTCTCGCGGGGTAGGGAGACCCAGTACTTC
TRBD1,TRBV10-3,TRBJ2-1,-,CAIAKAGTEPQVF,TGTGCCATCGCGAAGGCCGGGACAGAACCCCAAGTCTTC
-,TRBV2,TRBJ2-1,-,CASSSSVDQQFF,TGTGCCAGCAGTTCTAGCGTCGACCAGCAGTTCTTC
TRBD1,TRBV7-2,TRBJ1-5,-,CASSLNNRGPQHF,TGTGCCAGCAGCCTGAATAACAGGGGGCCCCAGCATTTT
-,TRBV25-1,TRBJ2-7,-,CASSDAGVNYEQYF,TGTGCCAGCAGTGATGCAGGGGTAAACTACGAGCAGTACTTC
-,TRBV4-1,TRBJ1-2,-,CASSQEGTSHGYTF,TGCGCCAGCAGCCAAGAGGGGACATCACATGGCTACACCTTC
TRBD1,TRBV6-1,TRBJ1-3,few,CASTGQGGNTIYF,TGTGCCAGCACGGGACAGGGCGGAAACACCATATATTTT
TRBD1,TRBV6-5,TRBJ2-7,-,CASSSPDRGEQYF,TGTGCCAGCAGTTCCCCCGACAGGGGCGAGCAGTACTTC
-,TRBV6-1,TRBJ2-1,-,CASSEFPQRVYNEQFF,TGTGCCAGCAGTGAATTTCCCCAGCGGGTATACAATGAGCAGTTCTTC
TRBD1,TRBV6-6,TRBJ1-5,-,CASSSGTGGVPPPQHF,TGTGCCAGCAGTTCCGGGACAGGGGGCGTCCCCCCGCCCCAGCATTTT
-,TRBV2,TRBJ2-3,-,CASGRDTQYF,TGTGCCAGCGGGCGAGATACGCAGTATTTT
-,TRBV5-1,TRBJ1-1,-,CASSLQEGTEAFF,TGCGCCAGCAGCCTCCAGGAAGGCACTGAAGCTTTCTTT
-,TRBV6-5,TRBJ1-2,-,CASTHRAGGYTF,TGTGCCAGCACCCACAGAGCGGGTGGCTACACCTTC
-,TRBV27,TRBJ2-7,-,CASSRGTATYEQYF,TGTGCCAGCAGTAGGGGGACGGCAACCTACGAGCAGTACTTC
TRBD1,TRBV9,TRBJ1-1,-,CASSETGLVDTEAFF,TGTGCCAGCAGCGAGACAGGGCTAGTGGACACTGAAGCTTTCTTT
-,TRBV6-1,TRBJ1-5,-,CASSGGLEINQPQHF,TGTGCCAGCAGCGGGGGGCTAGAGATTAATCAGCCCCAGCATTTT
-,TRBV2,TRBJ1-1,-,CASSVDRRSTEAFF,TGTGCCAGCAGTGTCGACAGGAGGAGCACTGAAGCTTTCTTT
-,TRBV6-6,TRBJ2-5,once,CASSPPGGGETQYF,TGTGCCAGCAGCCCCCCTGGCGGCGGGGAGACCCAGTACTTC
-,TRBV30,TRBJ2-3,-,CAWSPLDTQYF,TGTGCCTGGAGCCCCTTAGATACGCAGTATTTT
-,TRBV9,TRBJ2-5,-,CASSVGRSSAQETQYF,TGTGCCAGCAGCGTAGGGAGGTCTAGCGCCCAAGAGACCCAGTACTTC
TRBD1,TRBV18,TRBJ1-1,-,CASSPGQGYTEAFF,TGTGCCAGCTCACCAGGACAGGGGTACACTGAAGCTTTCTTT
TRBD2,TRBV6-6,TRBJ2-3,-,CASSRLAGGGRDTQYF,TGTGCCAGCAGCCGACTAGCGGGGGGGGGTCGGGATACGCAGTATTTT
-,TRBV4-1,TRBJ1-3,-,CASSQWGWWRGNTIYF,TGCGCCAGCAGCCAATGGGGTTGGTGGAGGGGAAACACCATATATTTT
TRBD1,TRBV15,TRBJ2-5,-,CATQLNRGETQYF,TGTGCCACCCAATTAAACAGGGGAGAGACCCAGTACTTC
TRBD1,TRBV12-5,TRBJ2-7,-,CASGLGTGGYEQYF,TGTGCTAGTGGTTTGGGGACAGGGGGCTACGAGCAGTACTTC
TRBD1,TRBV6-1,TRBJ2-2,once,CASSEMWDSGTGELFF,TGTGCCAGCAGTGAAATGTGGGACAGTGGCACCGGGGAGCTGTTTTTT
-,TRBV6-1,TRBJ2-1,once,CASSEVVQGEQFF,TGTGCCAGCAGTGAAGTCGTGCAGGGAGAGCAGTTCTTC